Listed below are T cell receptor beta chains from one sample, sequenced in a study of blood T cell repertoires in COVID-19. Generated by immunoSEQ multiplex PCR, the TCRdb table keeps only in-frame clones and is missing some. Of roughly 120,000 clones in the sample, roughly four fifths were seen once. The sample consisted of peripheral blood. These receptors all stem from a woman aged 55-69 years with acute or convalescent COVID-19. Each CDR3 is given with its conserved first and last residue. A D gene is named only where the DNA matches it firmly. Expanded clones get a size class; other rows say once, few or many, or leave the size out.

>-|-|TRBJ2-5|TRBV6-5
CASSYGFEEQETQYF
TGTGCCAGCAGTTACGGGTTCGAGGAACAAGAGACCCAGTACTTC
>-|-|TRBJ2-1|TRBV19
CASSTGYNEQFF
TGTGCCAGTAGTACGGGCTACAATGAGCAGTTCTTC
>TRBD2|-|TRBJ2-5|TRBV24-1
CATSKSGGPKWYQETQYF
TGTGCCACCTCTAAGAGCGGGGGACCAAAGTGGTACCAAGAGACCCAGTACTTC
>-|-|TRBJ1-5|TRBV12-3/TRBV12-4
CASKVQGNQPQHF
TGTGCCAGCAAAGTACAGGGAAATCAGCCCCAGCATTTT
>-|-|TRBJ1-3|TRBV5-1
CASSLGSESNTIYF
TGCGCCAGCAGCTTGGGGAGCGAGTCAAACACCATATATTTT
>TRBD1|-|TRBJ1-3|TRBV7-6
CASSVGTAGNTIYF
TGTGCCAGCAGCGTCGGGACAGCTGGAAACACCATATATTTT
>TRBD1|-|TRBJ2-3|TRBV6-6
CASSSRTGSTDTQYF
TGTGCCAGCAGTTCCCGGACAGGGAGCACAGATACGCAGTATTTT
>-|-|TRBJ1-1|TRBV5-1
CASSLTGSGTEAFF
TGCGCCAGCAGCTTGACAGGGTCGGGAACTGAAGCTTTCTTT
>-|-|TRBJ1-4|TRBV18
CASSPGGIMRELFF
TGTGCCAGCTCACCGGGGGGAATAATGAGGGAACTGTTTTTT
>TRBD2|-|TRBJ2-3|TRBV5-6
CASSLGAGGPSDTQYF
TGTGCCAGCAGCTTGGGCGCGGGGGGGCCGTCCGATACGCAGTATTTT
>-|-|TRBJ1-2|TRBV6-5
CASSQDSLVYGYTF
TGTGCCAGCAGTCAGGACAGCCTTGTCTATGGCTACACCTTC
>-|-|TRBJ1-1|TRBV3-1/TRBV3-2
CASSQDSRFKAFF
TGTGCCAGCAGCCAAGATTCACGGTTCAAAGCTTTCTTT
>TRBD1|-|TRBJ2-3|TRBV5-6
CASSLTGVRADTQYF
TGTGCCAGCAGCTTGACAGGGGTTCGGGCAGATACGCAGTATTTT
>TRBD1|-|TRBJ1-1|TRBV5-1
CASSLDREVGFF
TGCGCCAGCAGCCTTGACAGGGAGGTGGGTTTCTTT
>-|-|TRBJ1-1|TRBV24-1
CATSERGNTEAFF
TGTGCCACCAGTGAAAGAGGGAACACTGAAGCTTTCTTT
>TRBD2|-|TRBJ2-5|TRBV4-2
CASSQDAGTSGRETQYF
TGTGCCAGCAGCCAAGACGCTGGGACTAGCGGAAGAGAGACCCAGTACTTC
>TRBD1|-|TRBJ2-5|TRBV19
CASSRRAITGVETQYF
TGTGCCAGTAGTCGTAGAGCAATCACAGGGGTCGAGACCCAGTACTTC
>TRBD1|-|TRBJ2-7|TRBV5-8
CASNAGQGVYEQYF
TGTGCCAGCAACGCGGGACAGGGGGTCTACGAGCAGTACTTC
>-|-|TRBJ1-1|TRBV4-1
CASSQDRGTEAFF
TGCGCCAGCAGCCAAGATAGGGGCACTGAAGCTTTCTTT
>-|-|TRBJ2-3|TRBV5-1
CASSMGAGDTQYF
TGCGCCAGCAGCATGGGGGCGGGAGATACGCAGTATTTT
>-|few|TRBJ1-1|TRBV2
CASSLKGDTEAFF
TGTGCCAGCAGCCTCAAAGGGGACACTGAAGCTTTCTTT
>TRBD1|-|TRBJ1-5|TRBV30
CAWSRDRSLYSNQPQHF
TGTGCCTGGAGCCGGGACAGAAGCCTCTATAGCAATCAGCCCCAGCATTTT
>-|-|TRBJ1-6|TRBV5-6
CASSLERIPLHF
TGTGCCAGCAGCTTGGAGCGTATACCCCTCCACTTT
>TRBD1|once|TRBJ1-1|TRBV5-1
CASSTGQGKPTDTEAFF
TGCGCCAGCAGCACTGGACAGGGGAAGCCTACGGACACTGAAGCTTTCTTT
>-|few|TRBJ1-4|TRBV5-4
CASSLDSATNEKLFF
TGTGCCAGCAGCCTGGACAGTGCAACTAATGAAAAACTGTTTTTT
>TRBD1|-|TRBJ1-2|TRBV11-2
CASSFDRGYGYTF
TGTGCCAGCAGCTTCGACAGGGGCTATGGCTACACCTTC